This T cell receptor (beta chain) was recovered during a study of T cells in localized non-small cell lung cancer. Study outcomes and limitations: In adjacent lung appeared a median 57 of the top 100 tumor clones. Higher blood T cell density tracked longer overall survival. A single tumor region was sequenced, leaving heterogeneity possible.

This clone was seen a single time. The antigen is undetermined. Assay used: immunoSEQ multiplex PCR; TCRdb lists only in-frame clones, some missing. This sample has around 94,000 clones; roughly 86% occur once, and the top ten carry 15%. The ends were cut back, 5 bases at V and 0 bases at J, with 17 bases in the middle. Looked up from germline, CDR1 is SGHTA and CDR2 is FQGNSA. This CDR3 has 16 residues. The sequences come from peripheral blood, collected before any cancer treatment. This sequence joins TRBV7-2 and TRBJ2-7, with D uncertain. The receptor comes from a man aged 35-75 years with stage I squamous cell lung carcinoma. The CDR3, as DNA: TGTGCCAGCAGCCCATACAGTCTCCCGAGCTCCTACGAGCAGTACTTC. It yields the protein CASSPYSLPSSYEQYF.